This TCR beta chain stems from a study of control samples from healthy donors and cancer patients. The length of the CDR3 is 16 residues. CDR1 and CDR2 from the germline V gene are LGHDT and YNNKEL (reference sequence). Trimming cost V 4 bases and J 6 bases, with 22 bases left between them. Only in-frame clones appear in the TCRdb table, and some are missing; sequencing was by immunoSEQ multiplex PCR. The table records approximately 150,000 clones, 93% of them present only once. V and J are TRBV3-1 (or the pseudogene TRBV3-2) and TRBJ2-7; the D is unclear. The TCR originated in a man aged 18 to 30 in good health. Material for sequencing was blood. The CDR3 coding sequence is TGTGCCAGCAGCCTGAGGAAAGACGGATTCTTCCCCGAGCAGTACTTC. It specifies CASSLRKDGFFPEQYF.